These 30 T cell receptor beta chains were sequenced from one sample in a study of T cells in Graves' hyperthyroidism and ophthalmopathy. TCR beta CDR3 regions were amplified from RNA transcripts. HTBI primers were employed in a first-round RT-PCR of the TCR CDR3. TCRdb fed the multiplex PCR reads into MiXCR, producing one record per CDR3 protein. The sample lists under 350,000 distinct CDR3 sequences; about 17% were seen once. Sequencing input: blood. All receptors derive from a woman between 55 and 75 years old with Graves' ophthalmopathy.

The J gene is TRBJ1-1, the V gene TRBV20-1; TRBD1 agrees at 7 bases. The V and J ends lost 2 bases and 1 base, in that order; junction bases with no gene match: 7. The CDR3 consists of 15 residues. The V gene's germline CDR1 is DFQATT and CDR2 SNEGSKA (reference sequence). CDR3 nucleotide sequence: TGCAGTGCTAGAAACCCGACAGGGAAGAACACTGAAGCTTTCTTT. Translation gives CSARNPTGKNTEAFF.

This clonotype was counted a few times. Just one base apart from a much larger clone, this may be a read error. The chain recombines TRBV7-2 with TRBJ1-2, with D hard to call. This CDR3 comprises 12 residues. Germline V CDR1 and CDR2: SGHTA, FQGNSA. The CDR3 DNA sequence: TGTGCCAGCAGCCAGCAGAACTGTGGCTACACCTTC. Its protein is CASSQQNCGYTF.

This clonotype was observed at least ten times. The DNA for the CDR3 is TGTGCCAGCAGCCTACCGGGAGCGGATACGCAGTATTTT. Protein product: CASSLPGADTQYF. The V and J genes are TRBV6-1 and TRBJ2-3, with D possibly being TRBD2 (6 bases). The CDR3 loop spans 13 amino acids. From germline, CDR1 is MNHNS and CDR2 SASEGT. The ends were cut back, 6 bases at V and 6 bases at J, with 13 bases in the middle.

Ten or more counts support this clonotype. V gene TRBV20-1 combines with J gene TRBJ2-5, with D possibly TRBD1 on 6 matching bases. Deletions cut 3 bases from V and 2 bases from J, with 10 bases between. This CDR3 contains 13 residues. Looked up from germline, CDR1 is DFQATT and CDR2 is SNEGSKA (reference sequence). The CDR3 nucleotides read TGCAGTGCTAGGACAGGTTTTCAAGAGACCCAGTACTTC. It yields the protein CSARTGFQETQYF.

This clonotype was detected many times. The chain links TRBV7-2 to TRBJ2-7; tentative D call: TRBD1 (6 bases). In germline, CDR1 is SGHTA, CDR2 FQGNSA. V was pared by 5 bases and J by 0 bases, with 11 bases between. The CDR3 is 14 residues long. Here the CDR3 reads CASSPDRISYEQYF. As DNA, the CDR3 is TGTGCCAGCAGCCCCGACAGGATCTCCTACGAGCAGTACTTC.

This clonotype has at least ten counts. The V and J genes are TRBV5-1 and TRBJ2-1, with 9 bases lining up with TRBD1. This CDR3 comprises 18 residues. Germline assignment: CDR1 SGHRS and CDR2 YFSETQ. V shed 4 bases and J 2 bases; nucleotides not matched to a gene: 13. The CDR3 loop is CASSPGTGSWNTYNEQFF. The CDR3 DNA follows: TGCGCCAGCAGCCCCGGGACAGGGTCTTGGAACACCTACAATGAGCAGTTCTTC.

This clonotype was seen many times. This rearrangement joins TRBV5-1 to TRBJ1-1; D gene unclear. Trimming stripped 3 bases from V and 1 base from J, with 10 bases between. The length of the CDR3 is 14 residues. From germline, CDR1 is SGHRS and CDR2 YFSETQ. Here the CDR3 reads CASSSSQTNTEAFF. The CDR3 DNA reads TGCGCCAGCAGCTCCTCTCAGACGAACACTGAAGCTTTCTTT.

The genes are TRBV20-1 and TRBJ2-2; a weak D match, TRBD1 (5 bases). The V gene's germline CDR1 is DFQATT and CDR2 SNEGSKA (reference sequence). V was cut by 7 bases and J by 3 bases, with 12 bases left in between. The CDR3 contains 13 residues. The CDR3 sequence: CSGARADTGELFF. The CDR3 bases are TGCAGTGGAGCCAGGGCGGACACCGGGGAGCTGTTTTTT.

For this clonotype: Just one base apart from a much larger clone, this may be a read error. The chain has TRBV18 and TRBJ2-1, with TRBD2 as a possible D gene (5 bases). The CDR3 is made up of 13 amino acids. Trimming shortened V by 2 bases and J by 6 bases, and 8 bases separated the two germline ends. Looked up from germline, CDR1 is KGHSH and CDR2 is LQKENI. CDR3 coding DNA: TGTGCCAGCTCACCAATGCTAGCCAATGAGCAGTTCTTC. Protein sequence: CASSPMLANEQFF.

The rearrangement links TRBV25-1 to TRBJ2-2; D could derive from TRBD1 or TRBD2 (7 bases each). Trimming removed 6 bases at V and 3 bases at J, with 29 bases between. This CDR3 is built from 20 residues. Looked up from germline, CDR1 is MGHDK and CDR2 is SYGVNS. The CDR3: CASRSPQGKERGLYTGELFF. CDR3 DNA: TGTGCCAGCAGATCCCCACAGGGGAAAGAGCGGGGACTATACACCGGGGAGCTGTTTTTT.

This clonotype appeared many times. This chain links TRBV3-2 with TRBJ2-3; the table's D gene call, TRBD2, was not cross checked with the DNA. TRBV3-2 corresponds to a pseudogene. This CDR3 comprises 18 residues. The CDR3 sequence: CASSRDGTSGRSTDTQYF. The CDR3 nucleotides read TGTGCCAGCAGCCGTGACGGGACTAGCGGGAGGAGCACAGATACGCAGTATTTT.

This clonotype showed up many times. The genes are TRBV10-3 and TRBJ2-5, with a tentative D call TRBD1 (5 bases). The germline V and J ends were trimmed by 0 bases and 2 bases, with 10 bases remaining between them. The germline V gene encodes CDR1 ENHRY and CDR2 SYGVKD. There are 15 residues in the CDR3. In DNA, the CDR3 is TGTGCCATCAGTGAGTCCCAGGGATATCAAGAGACCCAGTACTTC. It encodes CAISESQGYQETQYF.

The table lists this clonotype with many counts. CDR3 sequence: CASSQSGASTDTQYF. The CDR3 DNA reads TGTGCCAGCAGTCAGAGCGGGGCTAGCACAGATACGCAGTATTTT. The chain links TRBV6-1 to TRBJ2-3, with 7 bases aligning to TRBD2. CDR3 size: 15 residues. CDR1 and CDR2 from the germline V gene are MNHNS and SASEGT. V shed 5 bases, J shed 0 bases, and the junction held 5 bases outside the gene matches.

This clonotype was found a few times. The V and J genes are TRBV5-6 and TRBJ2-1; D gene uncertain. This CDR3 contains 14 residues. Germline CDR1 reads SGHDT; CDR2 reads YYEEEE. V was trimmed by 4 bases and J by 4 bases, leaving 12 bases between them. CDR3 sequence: CASSAGWGYNEQFF. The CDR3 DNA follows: TGTGCCAGCAGCGCAGGTTGGGGATACAATGAGCAGTTCTTC. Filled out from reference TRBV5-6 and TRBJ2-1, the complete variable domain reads DAGVTQSPTHLIKTRGQQVTLRCSPKSGHDTVSWYQQALGQGPQFIFQYYEEEERQRGNFPDRFSGHQFPNYSSELNVNALLLGDSALYLCASSAGWGYNEQFFGPGTRLTVL.

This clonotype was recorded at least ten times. This CDR3 is CSARDGQHTGTGELFF. The CDR3 nucleotides are TGCAGTGCTAGAGATGGCCAACATACGGGCACCGGGGAGCTGTTTTTT. J is TRBJ2-2 and V is TRBV20-1; D is ambiguous. The V gene's germline CDR1 is DFQATT and CDR2 SNEGSKA (reference sequence). Trimming removed 0 bases at V and 4 bases at J, with 15 bases between. The CDR3 has 16 amino acids.

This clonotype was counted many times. Written as DNA, the CDR3 is TGTGCCAGCAGTTTAGACAGGGACTCAGATACGCAGTATTTT. Residues: CASSLDRDSDTQYF. The chain combines TRBV27 with TRBJ2-3; TRBD1 might be the D (7 bases). This CDR3 is 14 amino acids long. Trimming stripped 2 bases from V and 4 bases from J, with 10 bases between. Germline-derived CDR1 and CDR2 are MNHEY and SMNVEV (reference sequence).

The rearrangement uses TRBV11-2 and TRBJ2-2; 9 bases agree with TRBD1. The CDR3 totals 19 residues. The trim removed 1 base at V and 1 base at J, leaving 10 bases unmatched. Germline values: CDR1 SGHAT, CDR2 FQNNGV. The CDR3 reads CASSLAYRGPRRNTGELFF. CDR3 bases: TGTGCCAGCAGCTTAGCATACAGGGGGCCGAGGCGGAACACCGGGGAGCTGTTTTTT. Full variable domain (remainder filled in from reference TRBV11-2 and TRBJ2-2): EAGVAQSPRYKIIEKRQSVAFWCNPISGHATLYWYQQILGQGPKLLIQFQNNGVVDDSQLPKDRFSAERLKGVDSTLKIQPAKLEDSAVYLCASSLAYRGPRRNTGELFFGEGSRLTVL.

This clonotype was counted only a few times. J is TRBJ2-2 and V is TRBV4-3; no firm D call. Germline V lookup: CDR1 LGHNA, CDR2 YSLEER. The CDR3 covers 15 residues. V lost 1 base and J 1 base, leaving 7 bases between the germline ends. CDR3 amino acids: CASSQVTGNTGELFF. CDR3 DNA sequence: TGCGCCAGCAGCCAAGTAACTGGGAACACCGGGGAGCTGTTTTTT.

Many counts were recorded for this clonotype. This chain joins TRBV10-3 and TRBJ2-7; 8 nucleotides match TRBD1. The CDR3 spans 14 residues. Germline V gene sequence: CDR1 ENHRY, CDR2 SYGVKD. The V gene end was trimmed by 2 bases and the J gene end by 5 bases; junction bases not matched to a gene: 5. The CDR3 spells CAISEGRGQDEQYF. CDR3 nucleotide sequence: TGTGCCATCAGTGAGGGCAGGGGGCAAGACGAGCAGTACTTC.

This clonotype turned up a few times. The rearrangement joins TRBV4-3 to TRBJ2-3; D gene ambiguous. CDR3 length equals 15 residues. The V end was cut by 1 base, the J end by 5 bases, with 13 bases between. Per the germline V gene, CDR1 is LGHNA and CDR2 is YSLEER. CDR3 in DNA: TGCGCCAGCAGCCAAGTATGGGATTCGGGAGATACGCAGTATTTT. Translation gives CASSQVWDSGDTQYF.

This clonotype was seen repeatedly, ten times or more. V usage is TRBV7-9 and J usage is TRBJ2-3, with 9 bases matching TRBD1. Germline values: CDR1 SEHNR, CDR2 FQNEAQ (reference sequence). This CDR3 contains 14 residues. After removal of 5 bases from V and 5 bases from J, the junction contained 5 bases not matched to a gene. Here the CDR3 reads CASSRTGVQDTQYF. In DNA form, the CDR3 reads TGTGCCAGCAGCCGGACAGGGGTTCAAGATACGCAGTATTTT.

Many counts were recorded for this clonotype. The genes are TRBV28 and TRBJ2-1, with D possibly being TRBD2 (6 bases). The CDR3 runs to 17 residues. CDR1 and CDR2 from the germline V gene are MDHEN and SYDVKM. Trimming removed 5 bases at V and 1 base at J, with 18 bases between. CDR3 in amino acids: CASSPSVTLQSYNEQFF. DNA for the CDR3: TGTGCCAGCAGTCCTAGCGTCACCCTTCAGTCCTACAATGAGCAGTTCTTC.

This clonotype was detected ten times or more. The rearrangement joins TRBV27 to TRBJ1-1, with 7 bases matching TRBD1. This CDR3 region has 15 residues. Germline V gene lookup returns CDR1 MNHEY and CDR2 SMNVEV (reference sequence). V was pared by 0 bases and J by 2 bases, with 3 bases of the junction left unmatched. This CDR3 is CASSLSGTENTEAFF. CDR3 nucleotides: TGTGCCAGCAGTTTATCCGGGACAGAAAACACTGAAGCTTTCTTT.

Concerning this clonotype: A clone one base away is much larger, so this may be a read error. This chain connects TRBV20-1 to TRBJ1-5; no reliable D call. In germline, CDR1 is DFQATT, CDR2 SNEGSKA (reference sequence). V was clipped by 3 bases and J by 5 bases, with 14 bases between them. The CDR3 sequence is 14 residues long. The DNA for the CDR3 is TGCAGTGCTAGTAAGGACTACGACGATCAGCCCCAGCATTTT. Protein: CSASKDYDDQPQHF.

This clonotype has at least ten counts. This chain's CDR3 is CASSFYSGSGDEQYF. The CDR3 DNA is TGTGCCAGCAGCTTCTACAGCGGGAGCGGGGACGAGCAGTACTTC. J is TRBJ2-7 and V is TRBV7-2; 8 bases match TRBD2. Per germline, CDR1 SGHTA and CDR2 FQGNSA. Trimming at V came to 3 bases and at J to 5 bases, leaving 9 bases not matched to a gene. There are 15 residues in the CDR3. The variable domain in full, completed from reference TRBV7-2 and TRBJ2-7, reads GAGVSQSPSNKVTEKGKDVELRCDPISGHTALYWYRQSLGQGLEFLIYFQGNSAPDKSGLPSDRFSAERTGGSVSTLTIQRTQQEDSAVYLCASSFYSGSGDEQYFGPGTRLTVT.

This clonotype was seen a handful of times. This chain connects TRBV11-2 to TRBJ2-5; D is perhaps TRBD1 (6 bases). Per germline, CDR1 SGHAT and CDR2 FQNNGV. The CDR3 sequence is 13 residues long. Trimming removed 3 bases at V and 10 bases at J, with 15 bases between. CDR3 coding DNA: TGTGCCAGCAGCTTCTCCCAACAGGGCAACCAGTACTTC. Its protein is CASSFSQQGNQYF.

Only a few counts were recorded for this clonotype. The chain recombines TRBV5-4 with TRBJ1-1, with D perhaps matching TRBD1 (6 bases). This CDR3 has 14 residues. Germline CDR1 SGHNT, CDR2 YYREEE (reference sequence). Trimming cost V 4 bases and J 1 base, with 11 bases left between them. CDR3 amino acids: CASSNRVGNTEAFF. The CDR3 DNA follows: TGTGCCAGCAGCAACAGGGTAGGGAACACTGAAGCTTTCTTT.

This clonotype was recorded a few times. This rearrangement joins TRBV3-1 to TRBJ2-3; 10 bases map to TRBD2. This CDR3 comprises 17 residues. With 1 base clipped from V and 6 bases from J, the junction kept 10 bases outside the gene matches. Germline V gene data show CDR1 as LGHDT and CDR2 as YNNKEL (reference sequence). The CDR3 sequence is CASSQGTSGRAADTQYF. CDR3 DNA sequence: TGTGCCAGCAGCCAAGGAACGAGCGGGAGGGCCGCTGATACGCAGTATTTT.

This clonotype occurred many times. CDR3 sequence reads: CASTSQGYTEAFF. CDR3 nucleotides: TGCGCCAGCACTTCACAGGGCTACACTGAAGCTTTCTTT. The chain combines TRBV5-1 with TRBJ1-1, with D possibly being TRBD1 (6 bases). This CDR3 region has 13 residues. In germline, CDR1 is SGHRS, CDR2 YFSETQ. V lost 6 bases, J lost 3 bases, and 12 bases lay in between.

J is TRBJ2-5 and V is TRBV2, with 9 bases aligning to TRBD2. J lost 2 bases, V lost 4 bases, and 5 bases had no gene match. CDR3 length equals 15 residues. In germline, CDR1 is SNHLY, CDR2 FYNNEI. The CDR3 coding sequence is TGTGCCAGCAGTGTATCGGCGGGGGGGCAAGAGACCCAGTACTTC. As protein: CASSVSAGGQETQYF. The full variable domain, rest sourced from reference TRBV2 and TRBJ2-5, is EPEVTQTPSHQVTQMGQEVILRCVPISNHLYFYWYRQILGQKVEFLVSFYNNEISEKSEIFDDQFSVERPDGSNFTLKIRSTKLEDSAMYFCASSVSAGGQETQYFGPGTRLLVL.